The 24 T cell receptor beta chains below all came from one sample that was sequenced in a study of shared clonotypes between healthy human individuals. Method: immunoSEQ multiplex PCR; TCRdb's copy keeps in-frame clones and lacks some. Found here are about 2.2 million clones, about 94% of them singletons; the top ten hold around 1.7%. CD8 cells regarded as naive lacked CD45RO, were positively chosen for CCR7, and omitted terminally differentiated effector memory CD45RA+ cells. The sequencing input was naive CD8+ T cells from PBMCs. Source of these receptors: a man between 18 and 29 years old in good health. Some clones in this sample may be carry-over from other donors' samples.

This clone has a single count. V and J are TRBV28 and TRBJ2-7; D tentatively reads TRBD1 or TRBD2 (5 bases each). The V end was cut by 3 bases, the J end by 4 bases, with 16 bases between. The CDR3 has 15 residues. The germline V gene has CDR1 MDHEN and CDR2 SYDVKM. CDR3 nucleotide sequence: TGTGCCAGCAGTTTTATGGGGGTACCGTCTTACGAGCAGTACTTC. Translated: CASSFMGVPSYEQYF.

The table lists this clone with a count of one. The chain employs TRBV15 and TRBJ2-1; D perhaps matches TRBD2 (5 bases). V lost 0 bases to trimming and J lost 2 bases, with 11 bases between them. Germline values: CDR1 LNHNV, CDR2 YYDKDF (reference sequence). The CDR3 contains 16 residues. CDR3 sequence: CATSREQRTAYNEQFF. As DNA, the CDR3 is TGTGCCACCAGCAGAGAACAGCGGACCGCCTACAATGAGCAGTTCTTC.

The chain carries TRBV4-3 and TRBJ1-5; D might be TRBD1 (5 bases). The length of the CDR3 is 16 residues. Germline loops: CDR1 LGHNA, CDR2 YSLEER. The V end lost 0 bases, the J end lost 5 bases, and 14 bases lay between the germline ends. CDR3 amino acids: CASSQDRGLIDQPQHF. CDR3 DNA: TGCGCCAGCAGCCAAGATCGGGGACTGATTGATCAGCCCCAGCATTTT.

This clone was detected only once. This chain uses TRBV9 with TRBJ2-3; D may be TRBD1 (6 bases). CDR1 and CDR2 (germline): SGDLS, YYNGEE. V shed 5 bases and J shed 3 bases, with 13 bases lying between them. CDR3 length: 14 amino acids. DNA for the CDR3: TGTGCCAGCAGTCCTTGGGGGCCGACAGATACGCAGTATTTT. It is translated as CASSPWGPTDTQYF.

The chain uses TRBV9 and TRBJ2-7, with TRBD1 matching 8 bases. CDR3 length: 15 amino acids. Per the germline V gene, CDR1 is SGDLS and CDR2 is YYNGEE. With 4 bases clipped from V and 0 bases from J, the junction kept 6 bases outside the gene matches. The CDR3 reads CASSPGDRSSYEQYF. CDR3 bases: TGTGCCAGCAGCCCAGGGGACAGGAGCTCCTACGAGCAGTACTTC.

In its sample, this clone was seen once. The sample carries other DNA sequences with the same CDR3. The CDR3, as DNA: TGCAGCGTAACAGGGGATTTATACGAGCAGTACTTC. Its protein is CSVTGDLYEQYF. J is TRBJ2-7 and V is TRBV29-1; 7 bases match TRBD1. The V and J ends lost 6 bases and 4 bases, in that order; junction bases with no gene match: 6. The CDR3 has 12 residues. Germline V CDR1 and CDR2: SQVTM, ANQGSEA.

DNA of the CDR3: TGCGCCAGCAGCCAATATGTGCCGGGACAGTACAATTCACCCCTCCACTTT. Translation gives CASSQYVPGQYNSPLHF. The V gene is TRBV4-1, the J gene TRBJ1-6, with 7 bases matching TRBD1. V dropped 2 bases and J dropped 7; count of bases not matched to a gene: 11. The germline V gene has CDR1 MGHRA and CDR2 YSYEKL. The length of the CDR3 is 17 residues.

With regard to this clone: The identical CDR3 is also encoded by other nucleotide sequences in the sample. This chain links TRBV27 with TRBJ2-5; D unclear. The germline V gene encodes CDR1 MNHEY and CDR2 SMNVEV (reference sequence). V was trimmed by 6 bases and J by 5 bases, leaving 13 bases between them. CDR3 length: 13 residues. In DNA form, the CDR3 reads TGTGCCAGCAGCTTGGACGGCGAGGAGACCCAGTACTTC. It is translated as CASSLDGEETQYF.

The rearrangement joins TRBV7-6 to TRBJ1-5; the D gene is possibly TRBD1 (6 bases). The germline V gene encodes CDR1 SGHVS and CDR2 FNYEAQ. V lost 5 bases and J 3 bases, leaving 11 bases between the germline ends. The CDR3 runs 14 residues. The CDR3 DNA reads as TGTGCCAGCAGCCCGAGGGGGATCAATCAGCCCCAGCATTTT. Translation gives CASSPRGINQPQHF.

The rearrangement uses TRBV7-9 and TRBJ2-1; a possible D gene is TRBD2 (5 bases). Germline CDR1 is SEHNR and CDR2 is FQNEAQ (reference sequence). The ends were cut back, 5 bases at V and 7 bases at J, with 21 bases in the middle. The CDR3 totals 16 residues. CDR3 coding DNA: TGTGCCAGCAGCGGTATTCCACCGGCGGGCGAGAATGAGCAGTTCTTC. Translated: CASSGIPPAGENEQFF.

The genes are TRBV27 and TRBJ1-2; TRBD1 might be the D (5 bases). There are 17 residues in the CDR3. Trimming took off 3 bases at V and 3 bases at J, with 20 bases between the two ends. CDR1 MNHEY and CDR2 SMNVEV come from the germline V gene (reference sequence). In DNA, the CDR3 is TGTGCCAGCAGTTTTAACCGGGACGATATGAGGGACTATGGCTACACCTTC. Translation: CASSFNRDDMRDYGYTF.

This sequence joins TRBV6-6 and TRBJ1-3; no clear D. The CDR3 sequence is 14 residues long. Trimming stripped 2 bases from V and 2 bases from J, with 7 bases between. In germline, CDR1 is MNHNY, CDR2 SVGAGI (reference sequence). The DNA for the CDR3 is TGTGCCAGCAGTTACGGGCCCGCTGGAAACACCATATATTTT. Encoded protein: CASSYGPAGNTIYF.

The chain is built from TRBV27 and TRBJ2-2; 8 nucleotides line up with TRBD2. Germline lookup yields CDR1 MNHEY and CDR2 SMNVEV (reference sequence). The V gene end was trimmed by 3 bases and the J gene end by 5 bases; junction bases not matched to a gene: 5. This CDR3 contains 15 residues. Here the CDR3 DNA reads TGTGCCAGCAGTTTGTCTCGGGAGGGGACCGGGGAGCTGTTTTTT. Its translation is CASSLSREGTGELFF.

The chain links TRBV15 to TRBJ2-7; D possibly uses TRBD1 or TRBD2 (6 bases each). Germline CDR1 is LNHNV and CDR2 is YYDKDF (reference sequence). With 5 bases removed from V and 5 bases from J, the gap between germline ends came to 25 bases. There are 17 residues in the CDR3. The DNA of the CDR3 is TGTGCCACCAGCGGACCACCAGGGGACGGGAGTTTCCACGAGCAGTACTTC. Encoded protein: CATSGPPGDGSFHEQYF. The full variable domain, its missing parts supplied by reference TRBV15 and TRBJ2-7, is DAMVIQNPRYQVTQFGKPVTLSCSQTLNHNVMYWYQQKSSQAPKLLFHYYDKDFNNEADTPDNFQSRRPNTSFCFLDIRSPGLGDTAMYLCATSGPPGDGSFHEQYFGPGTRLTVT.

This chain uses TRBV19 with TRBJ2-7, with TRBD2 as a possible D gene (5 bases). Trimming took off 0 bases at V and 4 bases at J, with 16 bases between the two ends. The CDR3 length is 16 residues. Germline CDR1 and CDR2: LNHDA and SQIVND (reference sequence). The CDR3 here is CASSIESIGVPYEQYF. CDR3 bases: TGTGCCAGTAGTATAGAATCCATCGGGGTTCCTTACGAGCAGTACTTC.

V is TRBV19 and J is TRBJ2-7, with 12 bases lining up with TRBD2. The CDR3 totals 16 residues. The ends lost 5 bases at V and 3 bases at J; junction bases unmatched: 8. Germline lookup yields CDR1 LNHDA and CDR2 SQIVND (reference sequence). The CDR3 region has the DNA TGTGCCAGTAGTCCGCGACTAGCGGGAGAGGGCTACGAGCAGTACTTC. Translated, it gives CASSPRLAGEGYEQYF.

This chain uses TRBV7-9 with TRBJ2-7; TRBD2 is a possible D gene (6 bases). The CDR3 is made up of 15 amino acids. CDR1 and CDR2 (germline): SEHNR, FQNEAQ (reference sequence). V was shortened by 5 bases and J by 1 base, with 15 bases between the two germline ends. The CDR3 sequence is CASSPVREESYEQYF. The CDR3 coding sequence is TGTGCCAGCAGCCCTGTGAGGGAGGAGTCCTACGAGCAGTACTTC.

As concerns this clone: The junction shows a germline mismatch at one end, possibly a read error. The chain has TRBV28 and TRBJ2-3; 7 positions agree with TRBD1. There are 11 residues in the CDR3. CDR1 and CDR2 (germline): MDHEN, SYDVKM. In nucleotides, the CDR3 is TGTGCCAGCAGCCCCGGGACAGTCTCACATTTT. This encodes CASSPGTVSHF.

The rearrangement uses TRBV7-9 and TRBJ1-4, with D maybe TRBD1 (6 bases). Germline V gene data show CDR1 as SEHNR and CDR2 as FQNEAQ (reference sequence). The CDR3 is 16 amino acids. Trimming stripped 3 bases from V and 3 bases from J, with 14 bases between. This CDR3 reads CASSLEQGWPNEKLFF. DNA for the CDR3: TGTGCCAGCAGCTTGGAACAGGGATGGCCTAATGAAAAACTGTTTTTT. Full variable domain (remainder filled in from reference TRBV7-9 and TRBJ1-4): DTGVSQNPRHKITKRGQNVTFRCDPISEHNRLYWYRQTLGQGPEFLTYFQNEAQLEKSRLLSDRFSAERPKGSFSTLEIQRTEQGDSAMYLCASSLEQGWPNEKLFFGSGTQLSVL.

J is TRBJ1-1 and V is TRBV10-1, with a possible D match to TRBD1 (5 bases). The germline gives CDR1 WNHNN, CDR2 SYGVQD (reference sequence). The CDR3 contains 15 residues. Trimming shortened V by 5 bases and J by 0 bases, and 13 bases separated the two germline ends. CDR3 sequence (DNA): TGCGCCAGCAGTTCGGGGGGGAGGATGAACACTGAAGCTTTCTTT. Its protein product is CASSSGGRMNTEAFF.

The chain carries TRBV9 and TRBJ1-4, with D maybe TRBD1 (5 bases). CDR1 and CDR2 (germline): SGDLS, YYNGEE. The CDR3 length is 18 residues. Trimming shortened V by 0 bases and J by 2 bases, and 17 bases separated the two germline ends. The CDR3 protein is CASSVEWDPGRTNEKLFF. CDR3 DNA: TGTGCCAGCAGCGTAGAGTGGGACCCGGGACGGACTAATGAAAAACTGTTTTTT.

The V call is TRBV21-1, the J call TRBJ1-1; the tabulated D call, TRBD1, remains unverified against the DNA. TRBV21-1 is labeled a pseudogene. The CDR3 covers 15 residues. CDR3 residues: CASSKRPRDDTEAFF. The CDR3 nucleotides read TGTGCCAGCAGCAAACGCCCCAGGGATGACACTGAAGCTTTCTTT.

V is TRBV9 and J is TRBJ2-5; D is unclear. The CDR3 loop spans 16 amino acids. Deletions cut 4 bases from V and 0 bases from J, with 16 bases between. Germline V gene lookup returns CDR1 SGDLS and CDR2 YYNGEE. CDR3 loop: CASSPLGWADQETQYF. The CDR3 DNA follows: TGTGCCAGCAGCCCCCTAGGTTGGGCGGACCAAGAGACCCAGTACTTC.

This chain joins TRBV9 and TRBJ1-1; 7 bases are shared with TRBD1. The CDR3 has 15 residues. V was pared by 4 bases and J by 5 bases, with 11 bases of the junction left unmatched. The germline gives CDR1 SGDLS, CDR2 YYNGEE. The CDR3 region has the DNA TGTGCCAGCAGCTCCTCCGGGACAGCGAAGACTGAAGCTTTCTTT. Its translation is CASSSSGTAKTEAFF.